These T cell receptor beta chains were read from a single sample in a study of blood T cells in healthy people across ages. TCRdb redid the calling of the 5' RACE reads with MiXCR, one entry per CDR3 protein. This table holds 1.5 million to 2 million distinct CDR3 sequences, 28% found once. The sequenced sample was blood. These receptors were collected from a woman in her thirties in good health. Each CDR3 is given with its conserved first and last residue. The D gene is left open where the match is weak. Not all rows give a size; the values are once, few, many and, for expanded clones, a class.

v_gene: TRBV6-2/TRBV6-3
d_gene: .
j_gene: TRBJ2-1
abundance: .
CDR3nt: TGTGCCAGCAGTCCGGCGGGACAAATAGCGGGCGACTCCTACGAGCAGTTCTTC
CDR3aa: CASSPAGQIAGDSYEQFF

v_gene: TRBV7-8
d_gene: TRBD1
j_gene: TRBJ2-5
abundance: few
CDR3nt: TGTGCCAGCAGCTACGACAGGGATGGGGAGACCCAGTACTTC
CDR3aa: CASSYDRDGETQYF

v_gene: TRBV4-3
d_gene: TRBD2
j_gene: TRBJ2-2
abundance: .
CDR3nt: TGCGCCAGCAGCCCCACCGGACTAGCGGGAGGGTCCGGGGAGCTGTTTTTT
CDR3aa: CASSPTGLAGGSGELFF

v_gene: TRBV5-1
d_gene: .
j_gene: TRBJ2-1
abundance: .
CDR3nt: TGCGCCAGCCGCAGGGAGGTCGGTGAAGAGACCCAGTTCTTC
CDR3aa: CASRREVGEETQFF

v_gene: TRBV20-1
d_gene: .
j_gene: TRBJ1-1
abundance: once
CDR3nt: TGCAGTGCTTCGACGGGTGAAGCTTTCTTT
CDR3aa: CSASTGEAFF

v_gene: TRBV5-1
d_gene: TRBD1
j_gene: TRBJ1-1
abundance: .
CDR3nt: TGCGCCAGCAGCTTACAGGGGACAGCGAACACTGAGGCTTTCTTT
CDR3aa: CASSLQGTANTEAFF

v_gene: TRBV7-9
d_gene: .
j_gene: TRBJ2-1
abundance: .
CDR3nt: TGTGCCAGCAGCTATCTGGACGGTAGCTCCTACAATGAGCAGGTCTTC
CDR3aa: CASSYLDGSSYNEQVF

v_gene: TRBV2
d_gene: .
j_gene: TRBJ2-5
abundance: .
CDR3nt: TGTGCCAGCAGCACTTCCGGGACCCAAGAGACCCAGTACTTC
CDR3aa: CASSTSGTQETQYF

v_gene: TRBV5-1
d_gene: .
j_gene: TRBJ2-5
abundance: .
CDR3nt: TGCGCCAGCAGCTTGGGGTTCCGCCAAGAGACCCAGTACTTC
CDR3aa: CASSLGFRQETQYF

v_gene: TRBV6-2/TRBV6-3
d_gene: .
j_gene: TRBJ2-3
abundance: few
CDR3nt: TGTGCCAGCACCCCCCGGCTGCGGGGGCCCACAGATACGCAGTATTTT
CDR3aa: CASTPRLRGPTDTQYF

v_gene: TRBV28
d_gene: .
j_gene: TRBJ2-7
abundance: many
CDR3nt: TGTGCCAGCAGTTATGGACAGACGCCCTACGAGCAGTACTTC
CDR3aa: CASSYGQTPYEQYF

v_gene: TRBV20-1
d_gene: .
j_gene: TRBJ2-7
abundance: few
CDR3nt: TGCAGTGCTAGAAGGGCCCGGGGGGCCGAGCAGTACTTC
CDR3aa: CSARRARGAEQYF

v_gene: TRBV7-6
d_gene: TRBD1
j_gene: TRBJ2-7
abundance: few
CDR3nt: TGTGCCAGCAGCACCGGGGACAGGGGCCCCTACGAGCAGTACTTC
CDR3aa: CASSTGDRGPYEQYF

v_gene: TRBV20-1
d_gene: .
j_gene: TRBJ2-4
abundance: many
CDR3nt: TGCAGTGCTAGAGATGAGCATATTCAGTACTTC
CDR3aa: CSARDEHIQYF

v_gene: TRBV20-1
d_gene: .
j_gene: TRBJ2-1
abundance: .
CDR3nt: TGCAGTGCTAGAGAAGGCCAGGTTACGCTTAATGAGCAGTTCTTC
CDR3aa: CSAREGQVTLNEQFF

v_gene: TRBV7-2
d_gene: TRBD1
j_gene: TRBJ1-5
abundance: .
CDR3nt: TGTGCCAGCAGCAGTCGGACAGGCGAGCCCCAGCATTTT
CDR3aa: CASSSRTGEPQHF

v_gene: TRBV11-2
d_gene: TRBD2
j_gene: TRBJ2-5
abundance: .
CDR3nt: TGTGCCAGCAGCCCTCGCTGGGGGGGAAACAATGAGCAGTACTTC
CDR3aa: CASSPRWGGNNEQYF

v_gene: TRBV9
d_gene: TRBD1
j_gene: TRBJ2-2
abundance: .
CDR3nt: TGTGCCAGCAGCGTAGTGGGACAGCCGAACACCGGGGAGCTGTTTTTT
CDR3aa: CASSVVGQPNTGELFF

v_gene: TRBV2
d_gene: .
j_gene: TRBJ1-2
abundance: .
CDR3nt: TGTGCCAGCAGTGAAACCTCCGGGAGCTATGGCTACACCTTC
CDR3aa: CASSETSGSYGYTF

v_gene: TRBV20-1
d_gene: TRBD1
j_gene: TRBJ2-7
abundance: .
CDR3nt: TGCAGTGCTACAGGCGGACAGGGCAAGGAAATCTACGAGCAGTACTTC
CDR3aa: CSATGGQGKEIYEQYF

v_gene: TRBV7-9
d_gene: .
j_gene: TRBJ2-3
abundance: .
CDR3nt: TGTGCCAGCAGCTTATCTGGCCCGAGGGCGCAGTATTTT
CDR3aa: CASSLSGPRAQYF

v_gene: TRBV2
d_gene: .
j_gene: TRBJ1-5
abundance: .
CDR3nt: TGTGCCAGCAGTGGGCAGGGGAGTCTCCAGCCCCAGCATTTT
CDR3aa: CASSGQGSLQPQHF

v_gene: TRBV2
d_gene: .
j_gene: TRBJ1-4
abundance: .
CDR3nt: TGTGCCAGCAATTTGAGGACAAGTAATGAAAAACTGTTTTTT
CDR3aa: CASNLRTSNEKLFF

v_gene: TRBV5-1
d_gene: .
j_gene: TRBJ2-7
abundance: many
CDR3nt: TGCGCCAGCAGACAATCAGGGACGGGCGAGCAGTACTTC
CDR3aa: CASRQSGTGEQYF

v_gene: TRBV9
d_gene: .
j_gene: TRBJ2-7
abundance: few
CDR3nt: TGTGCCAGCAGCCCCGAGGGTAGGTCGTACGAGCAGTACTTC
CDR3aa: CASSPEGRSYEQYF

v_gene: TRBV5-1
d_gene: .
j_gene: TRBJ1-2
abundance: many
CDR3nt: TGTGCCAGCAGCTTAGGTGGCAGGGATGGCTACACCTTC
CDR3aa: CASSLGGRDGYTF

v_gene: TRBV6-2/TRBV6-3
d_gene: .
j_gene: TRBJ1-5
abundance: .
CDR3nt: TGTGCCAGCAGTTACGGGGCAGATCGTAATAGCAATCAGCCCCAGCATTTT
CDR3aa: CASSYGADRNSNQPQHF

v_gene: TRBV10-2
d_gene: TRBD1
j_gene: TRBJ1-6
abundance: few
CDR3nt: TGCGCCAGCGGGACAGGGACCAATTCACCCCTCCACTTT
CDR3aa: CASGTGTNSPLHF

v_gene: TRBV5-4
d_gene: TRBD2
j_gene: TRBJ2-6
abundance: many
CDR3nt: TGTGCCAGCAGCCCGGGAGGGGGACCCGAGTTTCTGGGGGCCAACGTCCTGACTTTC
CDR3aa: CASSPGGGPEFLGANVLTF

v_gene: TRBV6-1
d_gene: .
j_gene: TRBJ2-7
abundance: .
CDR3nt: TGTGCCAGCAGCCAAGTTGGGCTGACCTACGAGCAGTACTTC
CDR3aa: CASSQVGLTYEQYF

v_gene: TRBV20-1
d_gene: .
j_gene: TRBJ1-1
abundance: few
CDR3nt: TGCAGTGCTAGAGCAAACAGGGACGCTTTCTTT
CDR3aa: CSARANRDAFF

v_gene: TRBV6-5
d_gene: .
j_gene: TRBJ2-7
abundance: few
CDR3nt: TGTGCCAGCAGTTACACGGTGCGGGGCGACGAGCAGTACTTC
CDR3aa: CASSYTVRGDEQYF

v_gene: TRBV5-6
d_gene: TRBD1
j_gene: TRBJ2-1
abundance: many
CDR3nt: TGTGCCAGCAGCGAGGACGTCCGGGCAGGGGGTGCCAATGAGCAGTTCTTC
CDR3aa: CASSEDVRAGGANEQFF

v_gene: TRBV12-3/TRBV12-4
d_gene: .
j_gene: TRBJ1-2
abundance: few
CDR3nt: TGTGCCAGCAGTCCCGGACTCTACGGCGGCTACACCTTC
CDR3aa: CASSPGLYGGYTF

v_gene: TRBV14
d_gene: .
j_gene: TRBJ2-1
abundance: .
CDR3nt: TGTGCCAGCAGCCTCCTTCCGGGAAGTGAGCAGTTCTTC
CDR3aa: CASSLLPGSEQFF

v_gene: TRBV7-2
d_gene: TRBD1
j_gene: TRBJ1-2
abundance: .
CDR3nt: TGTGCCAGCAGCCCATCGACAGGGACCTATGGCTACACCTTC
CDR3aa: CASSPSTGTYGYTF

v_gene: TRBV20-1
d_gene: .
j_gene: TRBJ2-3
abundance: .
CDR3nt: TGCAGTGCTAGAGGGGGGGGCCGGGGCAGCACAGATACGCAGTATTTT
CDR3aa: CSARGGGRGSTDTQYF

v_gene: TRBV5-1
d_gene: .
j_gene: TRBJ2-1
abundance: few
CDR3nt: TGCGCCAGCAGCTTAGGAGGAACTACTCTCTACAATGAGCAGTTCTTC
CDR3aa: CASSLGGTTLYNEQFF

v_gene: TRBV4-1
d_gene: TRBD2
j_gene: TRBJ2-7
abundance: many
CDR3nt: TGCGCCAGCAGCCAGCGGAACTTAGCGGGGAAGTCCTACGAGCAGTACTTC
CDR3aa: CASSQRNLAGKSYEQYF

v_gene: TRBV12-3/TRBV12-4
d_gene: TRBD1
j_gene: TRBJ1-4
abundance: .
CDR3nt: TGTGCCAGCAGTATCGGGACAGCGGAGGAAAAACTGTTTTTT
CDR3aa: CASSIGTAEEKLFF

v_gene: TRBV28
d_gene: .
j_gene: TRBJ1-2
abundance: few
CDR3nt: TGTGCCAGCAGCACCAGGGGCAGGGGATGGTATGGCTACACCTTC
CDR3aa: CASSTRGRGWYGYTF

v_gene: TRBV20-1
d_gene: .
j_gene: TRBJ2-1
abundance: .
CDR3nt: TGCAGTGCAAGGGGGACCGGCGGGGCCTTGGGGCAGTTCTTC
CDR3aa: CSARGTGGALGQFF

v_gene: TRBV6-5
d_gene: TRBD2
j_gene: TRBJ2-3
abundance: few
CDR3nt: TGTGCCAGCAGTTACTCTGCACGGGGGGTCACAGATACGCAGTATTTT
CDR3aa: CASSYSARGVTDTQYF

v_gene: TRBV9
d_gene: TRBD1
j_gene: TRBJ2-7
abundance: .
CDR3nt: TGTGCCAGCAGCACACGCGAGGACAGGGGACGGGCCTACGAGCAGTACTTC
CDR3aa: CASSTREDRGRAYEQYF

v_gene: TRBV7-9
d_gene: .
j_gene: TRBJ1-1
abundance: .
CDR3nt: TGTCACTCCGGGGGGCCGAACACTGAAGCTTTCTTT
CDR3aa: CHSGGPNTEAFF

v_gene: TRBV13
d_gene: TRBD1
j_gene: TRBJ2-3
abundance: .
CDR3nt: TGTGCCAGCAGGATGTGGGACAGGGGGGCAGATACGCAGTATTTT
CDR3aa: CASRMWDRGADTQYF